This TCR beta chain was sequenced in a study of blood T cell repertoires in COVID-19. Study details: From the United States, Italy and Spain came samples of acute and convalescent COVID-19.

Original methodology: Estimates of nucleated cell counts were drawn from the amplification of reference gene primers. This table comes from immunoSEQ multiplex PCR, and its TCRdb copy is limited to in-frame clones, with some not included. V and J calls and clone size are given by that table; D and trimming were obtained from the DNA. The sample contains tens of thousands of clones, nearly 90% of which appear only once. This clone was recorded once. This CDR3 comprises 14 residues. CDR1 KGHSH and CDR2 LQKENI come from the germline V gene. Trimming stripped 1 base from V and 6 bases from J, with 12 bases between.

Sequenced input: peripheral blood. This rearrangement joins TRBV18 to TRBJ2-5; the D is unclear. This clonotype was sampled from a human donor with acute or convalescent COVID-19. The donor label of this sample is uncertain. CDR3 region: CASSPRSGSQTQYF. The CDR3 DNA follows: TGTGCCAGCTCACCACGATCCGGGTCCCAGACCCAGTACTTC.